One TCR beta chain is described in this entry. What it binds is not known. Cultured CD4+ T cells had their DNA profiled by the Oncomine TCR Beta short-read assay. Investigators obtained genomic DNA by extraction from cultured CD4+ T cells. One entry per CDR3 protein results from TCRdb running MiXCR on the PCR reads. This sample yields about 11,000 distinct CDR3 sequences, of which roughly 32% are seen a single time; 14% belongs to the top ten. Germline CDR1 and CDR2: DFQATT and SNEGSKA (reference sequence). V lost 4 bases and J lost 6, with 13 bases in between. There are 12 residues in the CDR3. The source of the sample is a study of vaccination and CD4 T cells after COVID-19. Looking at the study overall: Each control culture was treated with a CEFX pool, an HIV-1 Nef pool, or no peptide.

This sample's treatment: approximately 9-day PBMC culture with coronavirus spike peptide pools or control peptides (ViraFEST assay). CD4+ T cells that came from the unexposed donor were collected before the COVID-19 pandemic (2011-2018). The TCR was taken from a human donor in good health. Input material: CD4+ T cells from blood, cultured in vitro. The V and J genes are TRBV20-1 and TRBJ2-7; D not resolved. The CDR3 coding sequence is TGCAGTGCTAAAGCCCGGACGGCCGAGCAGTACTTC. It encodes CSAKARTAEQYF.